This T cell receptor beta chain stems from a study of T-cell reconstitution after alpha-beta-depleted transplantation in children. As concerns this clonotype: What it recognizes is unknown.

Germline CDR1 DFQATT, CDR2 SNEGSKA (reference sequence). V trimming: 0 bases; J trimming: 6 bases; junction bases outside the gene matches: 3. This CDR3 spans 15 amino acids. Study outcomes and limitations: Fresh T-cell production supplied most of the T-cell counts and diversity seen one year after transplant. There were reportedly several hundred expanded graft clones from which alpha-beta T cells came about two months after transplant. Certain patients had high TCRbeta diversity at day 60, and it came from recipient T cells and thymic progenitors that survived.

Unique molecular identifiers tagged the TCRbeta library. TCRdb redid the calling of the PCR reads with MiXCR, one entry per CDR3 protein. Counted here are approximately 120,000 distinct CDR3 sequences, about a tenth occurring once; the ten biggest clones make up about 25%. This TCR derives from a girl less than two years old who had a stem cell transplant for combined immunodeficiency, so the T cells may come from the graft donor. The sample was PBMCs, mostly from graft donor cells, taken 180 days after TCRalphabeta/CD19-depleted stem cell transplant. The chain uses TRBV20-1 and TRBJ2-1; 12 bases align to TRBD2. CDR3 nucleotides: TGCAGTGCTAGAGATGGGACTAGCGGGTCCAATGAGCAGTTCTTC. Its translation: CSARDGTSGSNEQFF.